In its sample, the clone carrying this T cell receptor beta chain was seen once. What it recognizes is unknown. The record originates from a study of graft-versus-host responses after intestinal transplantation. Background on the study: Transplant types were multivisceral, liver-intestinal, or isolated intestinal. Tacrolimus and steroids were given for around three years to all recipients after anti-thymocyte globulin induction. General study points: Association was observed between peak circulating GvH clone levels and early post-transplant HvG declines.

Method: immunoSEQ multiplex PCR; TCRdb's copy keeps in-frame clones and lacks some. The table lists some 110,000 clones, 90% to 95% of them singletons. The sequencing used unstimulated CD4+ T cells sorted from spleen or lymph node cells, collected before transplant. The receptor's source is a human donor who was the organ donor for an intestinal transplant.

This chain's CDR3 is CASSQTGTAGELFF. In DNA form, the CDR3 reads TGCGCCAGCAGCCAAACAGGGACAGCCGGGGAGCTGTTTTTT. V is TRBV4-3 and J is TRBJ2-2, with 7 bases identical to TRBD1. J was trimmed by 6 bases and V by 2 bases; bases with no gene match: 3. The germline V gene has CDR1 LGHNA and CDR2 YSLEER. The CDR3 has 14 residues.